The entry that follows covers one TCR beta chain sequence. The antigen is not known. Clones were sequenced by immunoSEQ multiplex PCR, and TCRdb holds only the in-frame ones, with some missing. The repertoire has 95,000 to 120,000 clones, around 85% of them found once; the top ten carry about 2.9%. The germline V gene encodes CDR1 SGHTA and CDR2 FQGNSA. This CDR3 region has 13 residues. Trimming cost V 4 bases and J 1 base, with 8 bases left between them. The data were obtained in a study of cytomegalovirus exposure and HLA in healthy donors. Study findings and constraints: Overall, approximately 150 TCR beta chains were annotated as cytomegalovirus-associated.

This chain uses TRBV7-2 with TRBJ2-7; possibly TRBD1 for D (6 bases). Input material: PBMCs. This TCR came from a woman between 18 and 29 years old in good health and CMV-seronegative. The CDR3 DNA is TGTGCCAGCAGCTACAGGGATTCCTACGAGCAGTACTTC. Amino acid sequence: CASSYRDSYEQYF. The entire variable domain, with the rest obtained from reference TRBV7-2 and TRBJ2-7, is as follows: GAGVSQSPSNKVTEKGKDVELRCDPISGHTALYWYRQSLGQGLEFLIYFQGNSAPDKSGLPSDRFSAERTGGSVSTLTIQRTQQEDSAVYLCASSYRDSYEQYFGPGTRLTVT.